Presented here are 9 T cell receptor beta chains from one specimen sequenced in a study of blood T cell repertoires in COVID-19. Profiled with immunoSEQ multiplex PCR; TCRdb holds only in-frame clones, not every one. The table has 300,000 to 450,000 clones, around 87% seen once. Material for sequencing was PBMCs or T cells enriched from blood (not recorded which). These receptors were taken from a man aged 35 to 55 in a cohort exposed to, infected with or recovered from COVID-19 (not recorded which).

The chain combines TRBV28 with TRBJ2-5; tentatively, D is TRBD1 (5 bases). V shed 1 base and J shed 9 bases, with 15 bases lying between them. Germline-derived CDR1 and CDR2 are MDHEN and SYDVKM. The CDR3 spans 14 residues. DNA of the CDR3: TGTGCCAGCAGTTTATCAGGGTTTCAAGGGGCCCAGTACTTC. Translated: CASSLSGFQGAQYF.

CDR3 DNA sequence: TGTGCCAGCAGCCTACTACCCGGAGACACTGAAGCTTTCTTT. This gives the protein CASSLLPGDTEAFF. The chain combines TRBV5-8 with TRBJ1-1; no clear D gene. CDR1 SGHTS and CDR2 YDEGEE come from the germline V gene. The length of the CDR3 is 14 residues. Trimming cost V 4 bases and J 3 bases, with 13 bases left between them.

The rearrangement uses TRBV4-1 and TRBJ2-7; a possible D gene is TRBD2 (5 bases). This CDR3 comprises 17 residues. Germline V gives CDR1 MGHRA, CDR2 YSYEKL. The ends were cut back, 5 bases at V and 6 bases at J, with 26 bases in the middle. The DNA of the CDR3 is TGCGCCAGCAGCGAAGCCCCTCCCGGCCGAGCTCGGGGCGAGCAGTACTTC. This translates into CASSEAPPGRARGEQYF.

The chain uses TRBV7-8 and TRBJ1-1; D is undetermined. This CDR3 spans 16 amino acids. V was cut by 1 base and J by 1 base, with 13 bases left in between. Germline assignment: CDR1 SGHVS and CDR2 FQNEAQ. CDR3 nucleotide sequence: TGTGCCAGCAGCTTAGTTGCACGCAGACAGAACACTGAAGCTTTCTTT. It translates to CASSLVARRQNTEAFF.

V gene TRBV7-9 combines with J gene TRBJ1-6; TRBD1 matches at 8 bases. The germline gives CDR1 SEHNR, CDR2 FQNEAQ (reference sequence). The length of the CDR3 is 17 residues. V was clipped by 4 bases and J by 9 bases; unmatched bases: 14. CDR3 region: CASSYGGGQGIVSPLHF. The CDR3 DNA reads TGTGCCAGCAGCTACGGTGGAGGACAGGGAATTGTTTCACCCCTCCACTTT.

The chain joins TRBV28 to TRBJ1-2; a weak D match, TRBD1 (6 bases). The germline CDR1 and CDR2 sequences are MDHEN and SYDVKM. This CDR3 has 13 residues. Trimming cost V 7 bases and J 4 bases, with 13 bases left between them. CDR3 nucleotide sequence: TGTGCCAGCACACTAGACAGGACCTATGGCTACACCTTC. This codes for CASTLDRTYGYTF.

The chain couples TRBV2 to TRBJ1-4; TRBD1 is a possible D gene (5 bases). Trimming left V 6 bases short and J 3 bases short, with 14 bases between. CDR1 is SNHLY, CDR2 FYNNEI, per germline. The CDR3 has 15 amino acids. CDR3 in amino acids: CASRKQGTANEKLFF. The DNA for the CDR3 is TGTGCCAGCAGGAAGCAGGGTACCGCTAATGAAAAACTGTTTTTT.

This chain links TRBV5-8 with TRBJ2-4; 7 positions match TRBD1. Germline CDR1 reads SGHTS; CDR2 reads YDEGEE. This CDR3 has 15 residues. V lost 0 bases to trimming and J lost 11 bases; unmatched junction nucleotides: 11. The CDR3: CASSLGQGIGILQYF. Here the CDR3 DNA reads TGTGCCAGCAGCTTGGGACAGGGAATAGGTATACTTCAGTACTTC.

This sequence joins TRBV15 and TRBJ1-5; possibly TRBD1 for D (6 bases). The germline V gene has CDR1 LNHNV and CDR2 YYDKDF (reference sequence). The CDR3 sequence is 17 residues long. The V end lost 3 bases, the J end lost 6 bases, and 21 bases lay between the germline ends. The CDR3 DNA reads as TGTGCCACCAGCAGTTCGGGGAGGGGGGGAGTTGCTCAGCCCCAGCATTTT. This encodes CATSSSGRGGVAQPQHF.